This entry describes one TCR beta chain. This sample stems from a study of control samples from healthy donors and cancer patients. In germline, CDR1 is SGHDT, CDR2 YYEEEE. V was trimmed by 1 base and J by 4 bases, leaving 8 bases between them. The CDR3 has 13 amino acids. TCRdb's copy holds only in-frame clones and misses some; the assay was immunoSEQ multiplex PCR. The sample holds approximately 90,000 clones, 85% to 95% seen once. Sequencing was performed on blood. The gene calls are TRBV5-6 and TRBJ1-1, with D perhaps TRBD1 (5 bases). This TCR was sampled from a woman under 40 in good health. CDR3 in DNA: TGTGCCAGCAGCTTGTGGGGGGGCACTGAAGCTTTCTTT. Translated, it gives CASSLWGGTEAFF.